This TCR beta chain comes out of a study of cytomegalovirus exposure and HLA in healthy donors. This clone has only a few counts. Its antigen is undetermined. Overall study results and limits: Within an earlier analysis, most TCR beta V segments proved productive either about 87% or about 30% of the time. One variant, a missense change in DCLRE1C, was linked in a later analysis to TCR beta V- and J-gene trimming. Evidence from a later analysis indicated that most CMV-associated TCR beta chains looked HLA-restricted.

The CDR3 extends over 16 amino acids. The germline V gene has CDR1 KGHSH and CDR2 LQKENI. Unmatched junction bases numbered 5, after V lost 2 bases and J lost 4 bases. In the PCR, 60 Vbeta and 13 Jbeta primers were used. Profiled with immunoSEQ multiplex PCR; TCRdb holds only in-frame clones, not every one. The sample has under 40,000 clones, 80% seen once. The sample comprised PBMCs. The sequence derives from a male donor in good health and CMV-seronegative. The chain joins TRBV18 to TRBJ2-5; 12 bases map to TRBD1. CDR3 in amino acids: CASSPRGQGAGETQYF. The DNA of the CDR3 is TGTGCCAGCTCACCAAGGGGACAGGGGGCAGGAGAGACCCAGTACTTC.